This T cell receptor beta chain was found in a study of shared clonotypes between healthy human individuals. Overall study: Donor composition was a couple of women and three men, aged 18 to 49.

Measured with immunoSEQ multiplex PCR; TCRdb has only the in-frame clones, and not every one. The sample lists around 700,000 clones; 90% to 95% were seen once. V was cut by 4 bases and J by 6 bases, with 11 bases left in between. CDR3 size: 13 residues. Germline CDR1 and CDR2: MGHDK and SYGVNS. CD45RO-negative, CCR7-positively selected cells formed the naive CD8 fraction, excluding terminally differentiated effector memory CD45RA+ cells. The chain combines TRBV25-1 with TRBJ2-3, with D possibly being TRBD2 (5 bases). The sequencing input was naive CD8+ T cells sorted from blood. The source of this sequence is a young man in good health. CDR3 amino acids: CASSVLGGDTQYF. CDR3 in DNA: TGTGCCAGCAGTGTACTAGGCGGGGATACGCAGTATTTT.